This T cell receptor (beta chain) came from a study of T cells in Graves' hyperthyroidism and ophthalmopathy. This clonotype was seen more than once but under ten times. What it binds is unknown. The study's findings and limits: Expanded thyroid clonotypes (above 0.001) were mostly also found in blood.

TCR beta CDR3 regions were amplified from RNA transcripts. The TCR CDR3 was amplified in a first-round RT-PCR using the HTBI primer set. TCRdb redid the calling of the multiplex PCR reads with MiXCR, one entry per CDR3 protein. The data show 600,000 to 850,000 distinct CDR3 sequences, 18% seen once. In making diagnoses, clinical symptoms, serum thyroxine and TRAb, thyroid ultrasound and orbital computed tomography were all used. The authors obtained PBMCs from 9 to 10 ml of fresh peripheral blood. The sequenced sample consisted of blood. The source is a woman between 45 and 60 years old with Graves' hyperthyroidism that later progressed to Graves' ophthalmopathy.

In DNA, the CDR3 is TGTGCCAGCAGTTACCCGGCAATATTGAGGGAGACTAGCACAGATACGCAGTATTTT. This codes for CASSYPAILRETSTDTQYF. The J gene is TRBJ2-3, the V gene TRBV6-6; tentative D call: TRBD2 (5 bases). The CDR3 extends over 19 amino acids. Germline V gene sequence: CDR1 MNHNY, CDR2 SVGAGI (reference sequence). V shed 2 bases and J shed 0 bases, with 21 bases lying between them.